The 17 T cell receptor beta chains given below trace back to one sample, sequenced in a study of regulatory T cells in long-lasting Graves disease. Arm-PCR of CDR3 regions and iRepertoire HTBI primers were the basis on which TCR beta libraries were built. TCRdb redid the calling of the multiplex PCR reads with MiXCR, one entry per CDR3 protein. This sample carries a few hundred thousand distinct CDR3 sequences, over 9.5% of them seen once, and the ten largest clones take approximately 20%. Indicated time point: newly diagnosed GD, antithyroid drugs for less than 3 months. The TCR library was prepared using RNA isolated from PBMCs. The sample was also linked to a second study, of T cells in Graves' hyperthyroidism and ophthalmopathy.

The source was peripheral blood mononuclear cells (PBMCs), collected at new diagnosis, from a patient treated with antithyroid drugs. The origin of the receptors is a woman between 18 and 30 years old with Graves disease.

The chain employs TRBV7-3 and TRBJ1-1, with D perhaps matching TRBD1 (6 bases). In germline, CDR1 is SGHTA, CDR2 FQGTGA. V was trimmed by 4 bases and J by 1 base, leaving 13 bases between them. The CDR3 length is 15 residues. The CDR3 nucleotides read TGTGCCAGCAGCTCTTACAGGGAGAGGAACACTGAAGCTTTCTTT. This gives the protein CASSSYRERNTEAFF.

This clonotype has a count of ten or more. At one end the junction does not follow the germline gene, possibly because of a read error. V and J are TRBV7-9 and TRBJ1-1; tentatively, D is TRBD1 (5 bases). The length of the CDR3 is 13 residues. The germline V gene has CDR1 SEHNR and CDR2 FQNEAQ (reference sequence). In nucleotides, the CDR3 is TGCGCCAGCACCTGGGGGGGGAACACTGAAGCTTTCTTT. Its translation is CASTWGGNTEAFF.

A note on this clonotype: A read error is possible here, since a much larger clone lies one base away. The chain is built from TRBV5-6 and TRBJ2-1; D gene unclear. Germline assignment: CDR1 SGHDT and CDR2 YYEEEE. This CDR3 is built from 12 residues. The ends were cut back, 4 bases at V and 6 bases at J, with 8 bases in the middle. CDR3 sequence: CASSQESNEQFF. The CDR3 DNA follows: TGTGCCAGCAGCCAGGAAAGCAATGAGCAGTTCTTC.

This clonotype occurred many times. In nucleotides, the CDR3 is TGTGCCAGCAGTTTGAGGTGGAGAGAGGCCAGCAATCAGCCCCAGCATTTT. Its translation: CASSLRWREASNQPQHF. The chain combines TRBV12-3 or TRBV12-4 with TRBJ1-5; D is uncertain. Between the trimmed V and J ends, which lost 3 bases and 1 base, there was a span of 16 bases. The CDR3 runs 17 residues.

This clonotype has ten or more counts. V and J are TRBV7-6 and TRBJ1-1, with a possible D match to TRBD1 (5 bases). The CDR3 is 15 residues long. With 5 bases removed from V and 4 bases from J, the gap between germline ends came to 17 bases. Germline V gene lookup returns CDR1 SGHVS and CDR2 FNYEAQ. The CDR3 sequence is CASSLTATAGTEAFF. CDR3 coding DNA: TGTGCCAGCAGCCTGACAGCGACGGCTGGCACTGAAGCTTTCTTT.

This clonotype was counted a few times. V and J are TRBV7-2 and TRBJ2-7; 10 bases match TRBD2. J gave up 6 bases and V 3 bases, and 8 bases lay outside the gene matches. The V gene's germline CDR1 is SGHTA and CDR2 FQGNSA. CDR3 size: 15 residues. This chain's CDR3 is CASSFSSGRTREQYF. As DNA, the CDR3 is TGTGCCAGCAGCTTCTCTAGCGGGAGAACGCGCGAGCAGTACTTC.

This clonotype was recorded many times. This chain uses TRBV12-5 with TRBJ2-3, with D possibly TRBD2 on 6 matching bases. V was cut by 3 bases and J by 2 bases, with 9 bases left in between. CDR1 and CDR2 (germline): LGHNT, FRNRAP. The CDR3 has 14 amino acids. Here the CDR3 DNA reads TGTGCTAGTGGTTTAGCGGGCCCCACAGATACGCAGTATTTT. Residues: CASGLAGPTDTQYF.

This clonotype came up a few times. J is TRBJ2-2 and V is TRBV7-9; D gene unclear. V lost 0 bases and J lost 6, with 5 bases in between. The germline gives CDR1 SEHNR, CDR2 FQNEAQ (reference sequence). The CDR3 contains 13 residues. The CDR3 sequence is CASSLAFAGELFF. CDR3 bases: TGTGCCAGCAGCTTAGCCTTCGCCGGGGAGCTGTTTTTT.

Ten or more counts support this clonotype. The V gene is TRBV18, the J gene TRBJ1-5; D gene ambiguous. V was cut by 2 bases and J by 5 bases, with 10 bases left in between. The germline gives CDR1 KGHSH, CDR2 LQKENI. The CDR3 runs to 14 residues. The CDR3 DNA follows: TGTGCCAGCTCACCAGGCGGGTACGATCAGCCCCAGCATTTT. This sequence encodes CASSPGGYDQPQHF. The full variable domain, its missing parts supplied by reference TRBV18 and TRBJ1-5, is NAGVMQNPRHLVRRRGQEARLRCSPMKGHSHVYWYRQLPEEGLKFMVYLQKENIIDESGMPKERFSAEFPKEGPSILRIQQVVRGDSAAYFCASSPGGYDQPQHFGDGTRLSIL.

The table lists this clonotype with many counts. In DNA form, the CDR3 reads TGTGCCAGCATCGGAGGGGGCACTGAAGCTTTCTTT. Its protein is CASIGGGTEAFF. The chain is built from TRBV27 and TRBJ1-1; perhaps TRBD1 as D (6 bases). The CDR3 consists of 12 residues. Per germline, CDR1 MNHEY and CDR2 SMNVEV (reference sequence). The V gene lost 7 bases and the J gene lost 4 bases, with 10 bases spanning the gap.

The rearrangement uses TRBV5-6 and TRBJ1-1, with 8 bases lining up with TRBD1. The CDR3 spans 15 residues. CDR1 and CDR2 from the germline V gene are SGHDT and YYEEEE. Trimming removed 4 bases from V and 1 base from J; junction bases left unmatched: 6. The CDR3 DNA reads as TGTGCCAGCAGCCGACGCGGACAGGGGAACACTGAAGCTTTCTTT. Translation: CASSRRGQGNTEAFF.

This clonotype appeared many times. The CDR3 bases are TGTGCCAGCAGTTGGGGGGGATACGGACTAGCGGATTCCTACAATGAGCAGTTCTTC. Encoded protein: CASSWGGYGLADSYNEQFF. The rearrangement links TRBV5-6 to TRBJ2-1, with 10 bases matching TRBD2. The CDR3 has 19 residues. The V gene's germline CDR1 is SGHDT and CDR2 YYEEEE. V trimming: 5 bases; J trimming: 1 base; junction bases outside the gene matches: 15.

This clonotype was observed at least ten times. The CDR3 DNA is TGTGCCAGCAGCCAAAATGTGTGGGGTGTGGATAATTCACCCCTCCACTTT. This gives the protein CASSQNVWGVDNSPLHF. This rearrangement joins TRBV4-2 to TRBJ1-6; D gene ambiguous. V lost 2 bases and J lost 5, with 16 bases in between. The CDR3 extends over 17 amino acids. From germline, CDR1 is LGHNA and CDR2 YNFKEQ.

The V gene is TRBV6-5, the J gene TRBJ2-5; 8 bases agree with TRBD1. Trimming took 2 bases from V and 1 from J; bases not matched to a gene: 9. This CDR3 has 17 residues. CDR1 is MNHEY, CDR2 SVGAGI, per germline. CDR3 protein: CASSYRTGQTLQETQYF. The DNA for the CDR3 is TGTGCCAGCAGTTACCGGACAGGGCAGACACTCCAAGAGACCCAGTACTTC.

This clonotype was recorded at least ten times. This sequence joins TRBV20-1 and TRBJ2-7; D may be TRBD1 (6 bases). CDR1 DFQATT and CDR2 SNEGSKA come from the germline V gene (reference sequence). V was shortened by 6 bases and J by 4 bases, with 13 bases between the two germline ends. The CDR3 has 12 amino acids. The CDR3 DNA reads as TGCAGTGCCGAGGATCAGGGGTACGAGCAGTACTTC. Encoded protein: CSAEDQGYEQYF.

In the case of this clonotype: It is unclear where the CDR3 begins or ends on the DNA, so no DNA is shown, and the CDR3 is as TCRdb lists it. This chain links TRBV13 with TRBJ2-1; the DNA was not compared with TRBD2, the D call given in the table. Including both end residues, the CDR3 is 17 amino acids long. The germline CDR1 and CDR2 sequences are PRHDT and FYEKMQ (reference sequence). CDR3: CASSFYICSPLVDEQFF.

This clonotype appeared many times. The chain carries TRBV20-1 and TRBJ2-5; no firm D call. Trimming took off 3 bases at V and 4 bases at J, with 15 bases between the two ends. CDR1 DFQATT and CDR2 SNEGSKA come from the germline V gene (reference sequence). This CDR3 is 14 amino acids long. The CDR3 protein is CSARARRGRETQYF. The CDR3 coding sequence is TGCAGTGCTAGGGCTAGGAGAGGTCGAGAGACCCAGTACTTC.